Reported below is one T cell receptor beta chain. Its matching antigen is unknown. These data belong to a study of T cell responses to AZD1222 COVID-19 vaccine. Overall study results and limits: The study reported that nearly half of spike-specific TCRs target unmutated variant regions. Researchers took repertoire samples only after the peak T cell response had come.

Only in-frame clones appear in the TCRdb table, and some are missing; sequencing was by immunoSEQ multiplex PCR. The sample lists more than 140,000 clones; over 90% were seen once. The sequencing here drew on peripheral blood, taken on day 0 of MenACWY control vaccination. This sequence originates from an adult in good health.

The CDR3, as DNA: TGTGCCAGCAGCTTTCGTCCTCTAGCGGGGGGAGAGACCCAGTACTTC. Its translation: CASSFRPLAGGETQYF. The chain is built from TRBV7-6 and TRBJ2-5; 11 bases line up with TRBD2. V was clipped by 3 bases and J by 4 bases; unmatched bases: 7. Germline loops: CDR1 SGHVS, CDR2 FNYEAQ. The CDR3 spans 16 residues.